A single T cell receptor (beta chain) is shown here with its context. This clone's antigen is unknown. Base qualities were left out, and no much larger clone turns up one base away. The source of the sample is a study of shared clonotypes between healthy human individuals (dated by TCRdb to 2020 to 2022). Context from the whole study: The cohort comprised a couple of women and three men aged 18 to 49 years. For each donor, CD4 naive and CD4 memory were each run on three plates, CD8 naive on two plates, and CD8 memory on one plate. Blood TCR repertoires of 5 or 6 healthy adults were deeply sequenced to estimate repertoire size and the extent of clonotype sharing between individuals. Between about 0.94 and 8.9 billion PBMCs per donor were obtained by leukapheresis. Libraries were prepared and TCR repertoires were sequenced by different laboratories using diverse techniques, in order to increase sequencing depth and limit assay-specific biases.

The study at large found these results: Larger estimated clonotype richness was generally found for naive subsets than for memory subsets. Pairwise subsampling indicated that sequencing depth was expected to affect the degree of clonotype sharing among donors. Sampling was restricted to blood, and TCR repertoires in tissue are likely to differ from TCR repertoires in blood. Because the study included a small number of donors, the genetic and exposure-history diversity represented was limited. Even with the large sequencing depth, rarefaction of the sorted-subset datasets indicated that sequencing was incomplete. Across a handful of donors, 4.5% to 6.5% of naive CD4, roughly 3.5% of naive CD8, around 2.1% of memory CD4, and 0.4% to 0.45% of memory CD8 clonotypes were shared. Clonotypes shared by all four sorted-subset donors showed higher generation probabilities than non-shared clonotypes.

TCR CDR3 regions were amplified from genomic DNA by multiplex PCR using the deep immunoSEQ assay. For each cell subset, the extracted genomic DNA was distributed evenly across all wells of several immunoSEQ 96-well plates, and each plate served as one replicate. For sorted subsets, each replicate PCR was loaded with approximately 190 ng genomic DNA, equivalent to 30,000 or so T cell genomes. The purified libraries were quantified using a Qubit 3.0 fluorometer, sized with a Bioanalyzer 2100, and then quantified again using the KAPA Library Quantification kit. A separate single-read 150-cycle Illumina NextSeq 550 flow cell was used to sequence each immunoSEQ 96-well plate. On the authors' methods: The immunoSEQ output contained only junctional sequences without quality scores, so filtering could not match that applied to full-length reads. Sequences were annotated with PyIR, a Python wrapper for IgBLAST v1.9, using IMGT germline references to assign V/J genes and CDR3. Any read was removed if the V/J assignment was weak (E-value above 1e-6), the CDR3 was missing, or the read contained stop codons, out-of-frame junctions, or ambiguous translated residues. V3J clonotypes were defined by identical inferred V gene, J gene, and CDR3 amino acid sequence. To compute the percentage overlap between repertoires, the number of shared unique clonotypes was divided by the size of the smaller repertoire. Repertoire richness was assessed with RTK rarefaction, the Chao1 estimator, and Recon v2.1 estimates of unobserved clonotypes. Generation probabilities were computed with OLGA for all TCRbeta clonotypes obtained by the gDNA method from four donors. Imported from immuneACCESS, the table was reduced by TCRdb to in-frame sequences with V and J called. These copies leave out some clones; in studies compared against another copy, an unresolved V gene accounts for under half, and the cause of the remainder is not known. The D gene and trimming were derived from the DNA, and the V and J assignments and clone size from that table. A total of 2 million to 2.5 million clones appear in this sample, around 95% of them only once. 0.1% to 0.15% of the sample belongs to the ten largest clones.

Healthy HIV-negative adults with no recently reported acute infections or vaccinations were included as donors. Every donor was a Caucasian adult residing in Nashville, Tennessee, USA. CD4+ T cells were enriched by magnetic negative selection; naive cells were then positively selected on CD45RA, and the negative fraction formed the memory subset. Blood was collected by leukapheresis, and PBMCs were isolated by Ficoll-Histopaque density gradient centrifugation and then cryopreserved in liquid nitrogen vapor phase. Analytical flow cytometry was used to check the purity and quantity of each magnetically sorted T cell population. Each sorted fraction had its genomic DNA isolated and then quantified by UV absorbance on a Nanodrop 2000c. The clonotype was recovered from a young man in good health. The specimen was naive CD4+ T cells sorted from blood. The cell subset or site tag for this specimen amounts to: CD45RA+ positively selected.

The nucleotide sequence is TGTGCCAGCAGCCCCTGGGCCTCCCTCTGGAGCGAGCAGTACTTC. Its translation is CASSPWASLWSEQYF. This sequence uses TRBV14 and TRBJ2-7; the D gene cannot be named for sure. From its cysteine to its phenylalanine, the CDR3 spans 15 amino acids. Only CDR3 DNA remains: 45 bases, in frame from the first base. CDR1 is given as SGHDN and CDR2 as FVKESK, both from the germline V gene. V and J lose 4 bases and 6 bases, and a span of 19 bases separates them. With all but the CDR3 taken from the reference TRBV14 and TRBJ2-7 genes, the full variable domain is: EAGVTQFPSHSVIEKGQTVTLRCDPISGHDNLYWYRRVMGKEIKFLLHFVKESKQDESGMPNNRFLAERTGGTYSTLKVQPAELEDSGVYFCASSPWASLWSEQYFGPGTRLTVT.